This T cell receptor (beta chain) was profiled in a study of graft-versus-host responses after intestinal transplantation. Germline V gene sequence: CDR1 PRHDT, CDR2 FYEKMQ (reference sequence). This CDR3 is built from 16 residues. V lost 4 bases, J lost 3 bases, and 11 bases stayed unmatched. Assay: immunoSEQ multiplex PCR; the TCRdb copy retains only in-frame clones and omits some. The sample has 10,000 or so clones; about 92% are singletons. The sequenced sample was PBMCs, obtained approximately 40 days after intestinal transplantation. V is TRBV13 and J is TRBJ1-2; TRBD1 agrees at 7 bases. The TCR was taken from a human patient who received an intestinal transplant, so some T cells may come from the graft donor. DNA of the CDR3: TGTGCCAGCAGCTACGGGACAGCTGGTTTAGACTATGGCTACACCTTC. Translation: CASSYGTAGLDYGYTF.